These 14 T cell receptor beta chains originate from one sample sequenced in a study of monozygotic twins with inflammatory bowel disease. From its re-call of the 5' RACE reads, TCRdb lists each CDR3 protein once, without DNA. This sample's clone table lists 150,000 to 200,000 distinct CDR3 sequences. The sequenced sample was blood. These receptors were collected from a human donor with ulcerative colitis or Crohn's disease, or a healthy co-twin of an affected twin (not recorded which).

The chain uses TRBV5-6 and TRBJ2-2. Germline CDR1 SGHDT, CDR2 YYEEEE. The CDR3 contains 16 residues. The chain's CDR3 is CASSPQGLANTGELFF.

The chain uses TRBV29-1 and TRBJ2-2; TCRdb names TRBD2, which stays unverified in the absence of DNA. Germline-derived CDR1 and CDR2 are SQVTM and ANQGSEA. CDR3 length equals 14 residues. This CDR3 is CSVRLAANTGELFF.

The chain joins TRBV7-9 to TRBJ2-7; TCRdb's D call of TRBD2 is untestable without DNA. Per germline, CDR1 SEHNR and CDR2 FQNEAQ (reference sequence). This CDR3 contains 15 residues. CDR3: CASSLGGTDLYEQYF.

The chain employs TRBV29-1 and TRBJ2-2; checking the TCRdb D call of TRBD1 is not possible without DNA. The CDR3 loop spans 12 amino acids. Per the germline V gene, CDR1 is SQVTM and CDR2 is ANQGSEA. The CDR3: CSVGEPGTYVFF.

V usage is TRBV7-2 and J usage is TRBJ2-1; TCRdb proposes TRBD1, but this gene call is untestable without DNA. This CDR3 spans 15 amino acids. Germline-derived CDR1 and CDR2 are SGHTA and FQGNSA. This chain's CDR3 is CASSPGGLSYNEQFF.

The V and J genes are TRBV7-2 and TRBJ2-1; TCRdb's assignment of TRBD1 cannot be checked, as there is no DNA. This CDR3 spans 15 amino acids. Germline V gene data show CDR1 as SGHTA and CDR2 as FQGNSA. The chain's CDR3 is CASSLNPDPYNEQFF.

The chain employs TRBV4-2 and TRBJ2-5; the D gene TCRdb calls, TRBD2, cannot be checked with no DNA. Germline loops: CDR1 LGHNA, CDR2 YNFKEQ. The CDR3 totals 15 residues. The CDR3 region is CASSTSGGVQETQYF.

The chain employs TRBV4-1 and TRBJ1-6; the TCRdb D gene call, TRBD1, has no DNA to confirm it. The CDR3 extends over 14 amino acids. Germline values: CDR1 MGHRA, CDR2 YSYEKL. The CDR3 spells CASSQPGQASPLHF.

This CDR3 reads CASSAVTSGEGNEQFF. This chain joins TRBV12-3 or TRBV12-4 and TRBJ2-1; TCRdb picks TRBD2, but there is no DNA to check that call. The CDR3 covers 16 residues.

The CDR3 sequence is CSATWGYYGYTF. The chain recombines TRBV20-1 with TRBJ1-2; TCRdb's D call of TRBD1 is untestable without DNA. Germline loops: CDR1 DFQATT, CDR2 SNEGSKA (reference sequence). The CDR3 sequence is 12 residues long.

The chain combines TRBV12-3 or TRBV12-4 with TRBJ1-1. The CDR3 extends over 11 amino acids. The CDR3 is CASSLTTEAFF.

This sequence joins TRBV2 and TRBJ2-5; the D call from TCRdb, TRBD1, cannot be confirmed without DNA. CDR3 length: 13 amino acids. In germline, CDR1 is SNHLY, CDR2 FYNNEI. The CDR3 spells CASSEYGTLKQYF.

The rearrangement uses TRBV21-1 and TRBJ2-1; TCRdb designates TRBD2, a call that cannot be tested without DNA. TRBV21-1 is described as a pseudogene. The CDR3 is 17 amino acids. The CDR3 sequence is CASSRRGSGDSYNEQFF.

The chain joins TRBV20-1 to TRBJ1-6. Germline V gene lookup returns CDR1 DFQATT and CDR2 SNEGSKA (reference sequence). CDR3 length equals 11 residues. The CDR3 spells CSASKVAPLHF.